The entry that follows covers one T cell receptor beta chain sequence. The antigen is undetermined. The entry originates in a study of cytomegalovirus exposure and HLA in healthy donors. Findings and caveats of the study: A later analysis reportedly found that, within productive TCRs, an Asian-associated ancestry cluster had fewer N-insertions than the mean observed across the roughly 630 donors.

Primers included in the PCR were 60 Vbeta and 13 Jbeta primers. Libraries were prepared by immunoSEQ multiplex PCR; TCRdb keeps only in-frame clonotypes and omits some of them. The top ten clones hold around 7% of a sample with about 150,000 clones, 79% of them seen once. With 2 bases removed from V and 6 bases from J, the gap between germline ends came to 10 bases. This CDR3 has 14 amino acids. Germline V gene data show CDR1 as MNHEY and CDR2 as SVGAGI. Samples came from healthy bone marrow donors. The chain employs TRBV6-5 and TRBJ1-4; tentatively, D is TRBD1 (5 bases). Sequenced sample: PBMCs. The TCR sequence derives from a man aged 40-55 years in good health and CMV-seropositive. As DNA, the CDR3 is TGTGCCAGCAGTTACGGGCAGGGTTATGAAAAACTGTTTTTT. This translates into CASSYGQGYEKLFF.